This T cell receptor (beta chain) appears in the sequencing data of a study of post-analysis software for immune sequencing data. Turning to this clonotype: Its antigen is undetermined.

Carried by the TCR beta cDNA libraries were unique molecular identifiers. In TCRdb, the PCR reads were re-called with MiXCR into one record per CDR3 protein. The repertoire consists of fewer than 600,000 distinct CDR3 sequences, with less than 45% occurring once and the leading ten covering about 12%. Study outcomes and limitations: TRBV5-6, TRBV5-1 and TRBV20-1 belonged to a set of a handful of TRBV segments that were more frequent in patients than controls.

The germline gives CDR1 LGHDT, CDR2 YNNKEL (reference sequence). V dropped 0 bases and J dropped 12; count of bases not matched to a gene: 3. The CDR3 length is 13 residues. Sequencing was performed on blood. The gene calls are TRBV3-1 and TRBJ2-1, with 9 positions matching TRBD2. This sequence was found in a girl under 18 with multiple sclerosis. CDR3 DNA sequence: TGTGCCAGCAGCCAAGAGGGGGGACTAGCGCAGTTCTTC. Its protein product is CASSQEGGLAQFF.